What follows is one T cell receptor beta chain and its context. Antigen unknown. Genomic DNA from unsorted samples was obtained from around 88 million PBMCs (per sample). CDR1 and CDR2 (germline): SGHDT, YYEEEE. The CDR3 is made up of 14 amino acids. V lost 0 bases and J 11 bases, leaving 17 bases between the germline ends. The record originates from a study of shared clonotypes between healthy human individuals. Study outcomes and limitations: Only a few donors were included, so the genetic and exposure-history diversity represented was limited. The sole specimen, blood, was sampled, and tissue repertoires likely differ.

Scientists sequenced DNA from unsorted PBMC on ten immunoSEQ deep assay plates. Assay used: immunoSEQ multiplex PCR; TCRdb lists only in-frame clones, some missing. The sample holds about 470,000 clones, 70% to 80% seen once. The material sequenced was PBMCs. The TCR originated in a woman between 35 and 50 years old in good health. Some clones in this sample may be carry-over from other donors' samples. The chain is built from TRBV5-6 and TRBJ2-5; D perhaps matches TRBD2 (5 bases). CDR3: CASSLGRGFGEQYF. DNA for the CDR3: TGTGCCAGCAGCTTGGGGCGCGGTTTCGGGGAGCAGTACTTC.